Shown below are 27 T cell receptor beta chains from a single sample sequenced in a study of blood T cell repertoires in COVID-19. Measured with immunoSEQ multiplex PCR; TCRdb has only the in-frame clones, and not every one. The sample consists of some 200,000 clones, around nine tenths of them appearing once. The sequenced sample consisted of peripheral blood. The receptors originated from a woman between 65 and 79 years old with COVID-19, enrolled during active disease.

The chain combines TRBV6-5 with TRBJ1-6, with 7 bases matching TRBD1. From germline, CDR1 is MNHEY and CDR2 SVGAGI. V dropped 6 bases and J dropped 7; count of bases not matched to a gene: 6. This CDR3 has 14 residues. In DNA form, the CDR3 reads TGTGCCAGCAGAGCCGGGACAGAAAATTCACCCCTCCACTTT. Translating gives CASRAGTENSPLHF.

The chain employs TRBV5-1 and TRBJ1-2; 9 bases fit TRBD1. This CDR3 region has 15 residues. Germline loops: CDR1 SGHRS, CDR2 YFSETQ. Trimming took 4 bases from V and 5 from J; bases not matched to a gene: 9. The CDR3 nucleotides are TGCGCCAGCAGCCCCCTGGGACAGGGAGTTTATGGCTACACCTTC. It translates to CASSPLGQGVYGYTF.

This sequence joins TRBV5-1 and TRBJ2-3; 14 positions match TRBD2. The CDR3 is made up of 19 amino acids. J lost 3 bases, V lost 2 bases, and 11 bases had no gene match. Germline loops: CDR1 SGHRS, CDR2 YFSETQ. Written as DNA, the CDR3 is TGCGCCAGCAGCTTAATTGTTGGACTAGCGGGAGGTGGAACAGATACGCAGTATTTT. Translating gives CASSLIVGLAGGGTDTQYF.

This sequence joins TRBV7-9 and TRBJ1-1; 7 bases are a match to TRBD1. This CDR3 spans 13 amino acids. Germline CDR1 reads SEHNR; CDR2 reads FQNEAQ (reference sequence). The V segment lost 6 bases and the J segment 6 bases; nucleotides outside the gene matches: 7. The CDR3 sequence is CASRQTGVPEAFF. In DNA form, the CDR3 reads TGTGCCAGCAGGCAAACAGGGGTCCCTGAAGCTTTCTTT. Using reference TRBV7-9 and TRBJ1-1 for the parts outside the CDR3, the full variable domain is DTGVSQNPRHKITKRGQNVTFRCDPISEHNRLYWYRQTLGQGPEFLTYFQNEAQLEKSRLLSDRFSAERPKGSFSTLEIQRTEQGDSAMYLCASRQTGVPEAFFGQGTRLTVV.

The chain combines TRBV5-5 with TRBJ2-7, with TRBD2 identical over 8 bases. The CDR3 is made up of 14 amino acids. The trim removed 4 bases at V and 6 bases at J, leaving 9 bases unmatched. Germline V lookup: CDR1 SGHKS, CDR2 YYEKEE (reference sequence). This CDR3 reads CASSPGLAGREQYF. The CDR3 DNA follows: TGTGCCAGCAGCCCGGGGCTAGCGGGCCGCGAGCAGTACTTC.

The chain joins TRBV6-2 or TRBV6-3 to TRBJ2-7; 7 nucleotides agree with TRBD2. Trimming cost V 0 bases and J 3 bases; bases outside gene matches: 11. The CDR3 spans 17 residues. CDR1 MNHEY and CDR2 SVGEGT come from the germline V gene. The CDR3 loop reads CASSYSTTGRGIYEQYF. The DNA for the CDR3 is TGTGCCAGCAGTTACTCTACGACCGGGCGGGGGATCTACGAGCAGTACTTC.

The V and J genes are TRBV7-3 and TRBJ2-7; D is perhaps TRBD2 (5 bases). The germline V and J ends were trimmed by 1 base and 6 bases, with 13 bases remaining between them. The germline CDR1 and CDR2 sequences are SGHTA and FQGTGA. There are 14 residues in the CDR3. CDR3 nucleotide sequence: TGTGCCAGCAGCTTAATGGCTCGGGGTTTCGAGCAGTACTTC. Protein: CASSLMARGFEQYF.

The rearrangement uses TRBV20-1 and TRBJ2-1; 10 nucleotides align to TRBD2. The V and J ends lost 3 bases and 2 bases, in that order; junction bases with no gene match: 13. The germline V gene encodes CDR1 DFQATT and CDR2 SNEGSKA (reference sequence). This CDR3 has 18 residues. The CDR3 bases are TGCAGTGCTAGTGGTTGGGCTAGCGGGAGCCAAACCTACAATGAGCAGTTCTTC. It yields the protein CSASGWASGSQTYNEQFF.

This clone was observed once. The chain links TRBV23-1 to TRBJ2-7, with 7 bases fitting TRBD1. TRBV23-1 is noted as an ORF with a role that remains uncertain. The CDR3 sequence is 15 residues long. V was clipped by 2 bases and J by 2 bases; unmatched bases: 6. CDR3 in DNA: TGCGCCAGCAGTCAAGGACAGGAAACAACCTACGAGCAGTACTTC. It is translated as CASSQGQETTYEQYF.

The chain recombines TRBV29-1 with TRBJ2-3; 12 bases fit TRBD1. Losses at the gene ends were 4 bases for V and 5 bases for J; bases not matched to a gene: 7. Germline values: CDR1 SQVTM, CDR2 ANQGSEA. CDR3 length: 15 residues. The CDR3 here is CSVVAGTGGRDTQYF. As DNA, the CDR3 is TGCAGCGTTGTAGCCGGGACAGGGGGCAGAGATACGCAGTATTTT.

The rearrangement uses TRBV5-6 and TRBJ2-7; 7 nucleotides align to TRBD2. CDR3 length equals 12 residues. Trimming cost V 3 bases and J 4 bases; bases outside gene matches: 1. Germline V gives CDR1 SGHDT, CDR2 YYEEEE. The CDR3 region has the DNA TGTGCCAGCAGCTCGGGGGGATACGAGCAGTACTTC. This sequence encodes CASSSGGYEQYF.

This clone was detected a few times. This chain uses TRBV7-9 with TRBJ1-1; TRBD1 matches at 8 bases. CDR1 is SEHNR, CDR2 FQNEAQ, per germline (reference sequence). The V segment lost 3 bases and the J segment 6 bases; nucleotides outside the gene matches: 6. The CDR3 runs 14 residues. The CDR3 coding sequence is TGTGCCAGCAGCTTTTCTGACAGGGGAGCTGAAGCTTTCTTT. Encoded protein: CASSFSDRGAEAFF.

The chain links TRBV5-6 to TRBJ2-7; 11 nucleotides line up with TRBD1. Germline trimming cut 4 bases from V and 1 base from J; bases unmatched to any gene: 4. Germline V gene lookup returns CDR1 SGHDT and CDR2 YYEEEE. This CDR3 spans 15 amino acids. The CDR3 DNA sequence: TGTGCCAGCAGCAGTGGGACAGGGGGTTCCTACGAGCAGTACTTC. Protein product: CASSSGTGGSYEQYF.

The genes are TRBV29-1 and TRBJ1-1; maybe TRBD1 (5 bases). Trimming removed 7 bases at V and 5 bases at J, with 20 bases between. This CDR3 contains 14 residues. Germline loops: CDR1 SQVTM, CDR2 ANQGSEA. The chain's CDR3 is CSGCLRGDGTEAFF. DNA for the CDR3: TGCAGCGGCTGTCTAAGGGGCGATGGGACTGAAGCTTTCTTT.

The rearrangement uses TRBV18 and TRBJ1-1; TRBD1 matches 8 bases. This CDR3 is 11 amino acids long. V lost 3 bases to trimming and J lost 10 bases; unmatched junction nucleotides: 1. CDR1 is KGHSH, CDR2 LQKENI, per germline. This CDR3 is CASSPDRGAFF. The CDR3, as DNA: TGTGCCAGCTCACCCGACAGGGGAGCTTTCTTT.

The chain recombines TRBV3-1 (or the pseudogene TRBV3-2) with TRBJ2-1, with D possibly matching TRBD2 (7 bases). CDR3 length equals 15 residues. Germline lookup yields CDR1 LGHDT and CDR2 YNNKEL (reference sequence). V dropped 1 base and J dropped 8 bases, with 15 bases sitting between them. As DNA, the CDR3 is TGTGCCAGCAGCCAAGTGCTAGGGGGGGTCGATGAGCAGTTCTTC. It specifies CASSQVLGGVDEQFF.

The chain has TRBV6-6 and TRBJ1-3; D unclear. Per germline, CDR1 MNHNY and CDR2 SVGAGI (reference sequence). The CDR3 sequence is 15 residues long. The V end lost 4 bases, the J end lost 3 bases, and 13 bases lay between the germline ends. The CDR3 reads CASSSHGILGNTIYF. The CDR3 DNA follows: TGTGCCAGCAGTTCCCACGGGATCCTTGGAAACACCATATATTTT.

The rearrangement uses TRBV6-2 or TRBV6-3 and TRBJ2-1; 9 bases are shared with TRBD2. The V gene end was trimmed by 4 bases and the J gene end by 0 bases; junction bases not matched to a gene: 13. Germline loops: CDR1 MNHEY, CDR2 SVGEGT. The CDR3 is 19 residues long. DNA for the CDR3: TGTGCCAGCAGTTGGGTTGGGGTGAAAGCGGGAGGCTCCTACAATGAGCAGTTCTTC. Its translation: CASSWVGVKAGGSYNEQFF.

V usage is TRBV7-8 and J usage is TRBJ1-5, with D uncertain. The CDR3 extends over 17 amino acids. In germline, CDR1 is SGHVS, CDR2 FQNEAQ. The V and J ends lost 1 base and 7 bases respectively, with 20 bases between them. The CDR3 region has the DNA TGTGCCAGCAGCTTAGTCGGGGTTACAGCCACGGGCCAGCCCCAGCATTTT. Translated, it gives CASSLVGVTATGQPQHF.

V usage is TRBV20-1 and J usage is TRBJ1-2; D is undetermined. This CDR3 has 13 residues. The ends were cut back, 3 bases at V and 3 bases at J, with 11 bases in the middle. CDR1 and CDR2 from the germline V gene are DFQATT and SNEGSKA (reference sequence). The CDR3 here is CSASPGMDYGYTF. In nucleotides, the CDR3 is TGCAGTGCTAGTCCCGGGATGGACTATGGCTACACCTTC.

This rearrangement joins TRBV10-2 to TRBJ1-5, with D uncertain. The V gene's germline CDR1 is WSHSY and CDR2 SAAADI. This CDR3 contains 16 residues. Trimming left V 5 bases short and J 3 bases short, with 17 bases between. Here the CDR3 reads CASSRGRDGDNQPQHF. DNA of the CDR3: TGCGCCAGCAGTCGGGGTCGGGATGGGGACAATCAGCCCCAGCATTTT.

The chain is built from TRBV11-3 and TRBJ2-3, with D tentatively TRBD2 (6 bases). Trimming cost V 3 bases and J 3 bases, with 13 bases left between them. Looked up from germline, CDR1 is SGHNT and CDR2 is YENEEA. The CDR3 extends over 15 amino acids. As DNA, the CDR3 is TGTGCCAGCAGCTTGGAGGGCCTCGAAACAGATACGCAGTATTTT. Translation: CASSLEGLETDTQYF. The whole variable domain, remainder taken from reference TRBV11-3 and TRBJ2-3, is EAGVVQSPRYKIIEKKQPVAFWCNPISGHNTLYWYLQNLGQGPELLIRYENEEAVDDSQLPKDRFSAERLKGVDSTLKIQPAELGDSAVYLCASSLEGLETDTQYFGPGTRLTVL.

This chain connects TRBV5-4 to TRBJ2-5, with 10 bases aligning to TRBD2. V lost 4 bases to trimming and J lost 4 bases; unmatched junction nucleotides: 10. The CDR3 is 16 amino acids. Germline CDR1 SGHNT, CDR2 YYREEE (reference sequence). The CDR3: CASSPRLAGEGETQYF. The CDR3 bases are TGTGCCAGCAGCCCCCGCCTAGCGGGAGAGGGAGAGACCCAGTACTTC.

This clone came up a few times. CDR3 protein: CASSPGQAIIYEQYF. CDR3 coding DNA: TGCGCCAGCAGCCCTGGACAGGCAATTATCTACGAGCAGTACTTC. V usage is TRBV5-1 and J usage is TRBJ2-7; TRBD1 matches at 7 bases. With V trimmed by 4 bases and J by 3 bases, 10 bases remained unmatched. Germline values: CDR1 SGHRS, CDR2 YFSETQ. The CDR3 has 15 amino acids. Using reference TRBV5-1 and TRBJ2-7 for the parts outside the CDR3, the full variable domain is KAGVTQTPRYLIKTRGQQVTLSCSPISGHRSVSWYQQTPGQGLQFLFEYFSETQRNKGNFPGRFSGRQFSNSRSEMNVSTLELGDSALYLCASSPGQAIIYEQYFGPGTRLTVT.

The chain combines TRBV7-8 with TRBJ1-6; D is ambiguous. This CDR3 is 14 amino acids long. The V and J ends lost 5 bases and 9 bases respectively, with 14 bases between them. Germline CDR1 reads SGHVS; CDR2 reads FQNEAQ. The CDR3: CASSPGPGVSPLHF. The CDR3 bases are TGTGCCAGCAGCCCCGGGCCCGGGGTTTCACCCCTCCACTTT. Variable domain in full (rest from reference TRBV7-8 and TRBJ1-6): GAGVSQSPRYKVAKRGQDVALRCDPISGHVSLFWYQQALGQGPEFLTYFQNEAQLDKSGLPSDRFFAERPEGSVSTLKIQRTQQEDSAVYLCASSPGPGVSPLHFGNGTRLTVT.

This clone was observed a handful of times. V is TRBV28 and J is TRBJ1-2; perhaps TRBD1 as D (6 bases). The germline V and J ends were trimmed by 4 bases and 7 bases, with 13 bases remaining between them. This CDR3 is built from 13 residues. CDR1 is MDHEN and CDR2 is SYDVKM in the germline V gene. The CDR3 reads CASSSGNRVGYTF. The CDR3 nucleotides are TGTGCCAGCAGTTCGGGGAACAGGGTTGGCTACACCTTC.

This chain joins TRBV9 and TRBJ1-2; TRBD1 matches at 7 bases. CDR1 SGDLS and CDR2 YYNGEE come from the germline V gene. J lost 0 bases, V lost 0 bases, and 2 bases had no gene match. The CDR3 sequence is 15 residues long. CDR3 residues: CASSVGGTANYGYTF. The DNA of the CDR3 is TGTGCCAGCAGCGTAGGCGGGACAGCTAACTATGGCTACACCTTC.